This T cell receptor (beta chain) was obtained from a study of T cell responses to AZD1222 COVID-19 vaccine. Method: immunoSEQ multiplex PCR; TCRdb's copy keeps in-frame clones and lacks some. The sample contains more than 110,000 clones, just over 90% of which appear only once. The CDR3 has 13 residues. V lost 1 base to trimming and J lost 11 bases, with 14 bases between them. This clonotype was sampled from an adult in good health. V gene TRBV12-3 or TRBV12-4 combines with J gene TRBJ1-1, with D uncertain. Sequencing was performed on peripheral blood, taken on day 0 of AZD1222 vaccination. The CDR3 sequence is CASSLDGSIVAFF. The CDR3 nucleotides read TGTGCCAGCAGTTTAGATGGGTCTATTGTTGCTTTCTTT.